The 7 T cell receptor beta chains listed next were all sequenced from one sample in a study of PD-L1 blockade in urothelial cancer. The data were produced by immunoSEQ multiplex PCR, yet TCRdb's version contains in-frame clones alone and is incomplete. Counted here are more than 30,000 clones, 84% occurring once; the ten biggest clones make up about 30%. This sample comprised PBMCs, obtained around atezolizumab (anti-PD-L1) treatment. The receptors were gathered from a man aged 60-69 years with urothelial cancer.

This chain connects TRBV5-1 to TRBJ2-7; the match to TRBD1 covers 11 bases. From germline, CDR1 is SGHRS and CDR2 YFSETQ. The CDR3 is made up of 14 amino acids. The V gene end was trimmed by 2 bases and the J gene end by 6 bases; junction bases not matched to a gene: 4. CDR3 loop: CASSFWTGGAEQYF. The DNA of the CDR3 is TGCGCCAGCAGCTTCTGGACAGGGGGCGCCGAGCAGTACTTC. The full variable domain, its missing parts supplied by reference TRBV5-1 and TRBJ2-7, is KAGVTQTPRYLIKTRGQQVTLSCSPISGHRSVSWYQQTPGQGLQFLFEYFSETQRNKGNFPGRFSGRQFSNSRSEMNVSTLELGDSALYLCASSFWTGGAEQYFGPGTRLTVT.

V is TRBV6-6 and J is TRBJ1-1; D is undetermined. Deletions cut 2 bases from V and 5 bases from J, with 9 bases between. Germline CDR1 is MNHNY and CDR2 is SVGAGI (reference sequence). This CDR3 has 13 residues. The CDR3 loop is CASSYDFSTEAFF. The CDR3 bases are TGTGCCAGCAGTTACGACTTTTCGACTGAAGCTTTCTTT.

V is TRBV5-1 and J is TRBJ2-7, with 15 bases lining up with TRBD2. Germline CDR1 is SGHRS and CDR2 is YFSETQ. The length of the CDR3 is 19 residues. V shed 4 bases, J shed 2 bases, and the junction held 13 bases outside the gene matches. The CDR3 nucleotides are TGCGCCAGCAGCCCCGGACTAGCGGGAGGGCCGAGGTCGGCCTACGAGCAGTACTTC. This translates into CASSPGLAGGPRSAYEQYF.

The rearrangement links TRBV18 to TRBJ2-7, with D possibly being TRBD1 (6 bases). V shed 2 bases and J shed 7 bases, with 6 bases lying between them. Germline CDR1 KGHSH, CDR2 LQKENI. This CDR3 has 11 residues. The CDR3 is CASSPDREQYF. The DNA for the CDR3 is TGTGCCAGCTCACCAGACAGGGAGCAGTACTTC.

The CDR3 reads CASSAGTSGRRMSGANVLTF. CDR3 nucleotides: TGTGCCAGCAGCGCCGGGACTAGCGGGAGAAGGATGTCTGGGGCCAACGTCCTGACTTTC. The chain is built from TRBV9 and TRBJ2-6, with 14 bases identical to TRBD2. Per germline, CDR1 SGDLS and CDR2 YYNGEE. CDR3 length equals 20 residues. V was pared by 3 bases and J by 1 base, with 9 bases of the junction left unmatched.

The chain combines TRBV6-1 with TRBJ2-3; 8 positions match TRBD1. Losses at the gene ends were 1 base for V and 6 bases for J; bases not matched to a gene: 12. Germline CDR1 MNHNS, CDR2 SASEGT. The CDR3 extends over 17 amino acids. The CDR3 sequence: CASSEGNRDRLLDTQYF. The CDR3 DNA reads TGTGCCAGCAGTGAAGGGAACCGGGACAGGTTATTGGATACGCAGTATTTT.

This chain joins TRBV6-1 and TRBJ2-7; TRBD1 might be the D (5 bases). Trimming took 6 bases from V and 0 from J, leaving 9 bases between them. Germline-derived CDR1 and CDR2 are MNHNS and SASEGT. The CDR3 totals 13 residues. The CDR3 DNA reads TGTGCCAGCAGACAGGTTCCCTCCTACGAGCAGTACTTC. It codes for CASRQVPSYEQYF.